The T cell receptor (beta chain) under discussion was sequenced for a study of blood T cell repertoires in COVID-19. Germline V gene data show CDR1 as MDHEN and CDR2 as SYDVKM. V was pared by 3 bases and J by 6 bases, with 15 bases between. The CDR3 loop spans 15 amino acids. Authors' analysis steps: It was from reference gene primer amplification that nucleated cell counts were estimated. The repertoire was sequenced with immunoSEQ multiplex PCR; TCRdb's copy has only in-frame clones and lacks some. Clone size and the V and J calls come from that table; the DNA yielded D and trimming. The sample records over 70,000 clones, over 60% being singletons.

This sequence was found in a woman of 80 years or more with active or convalescent COVID-19. This chain uses TRBV28 with TRBJ1-5; TRBD1 is a possible D gene (5 bases). The material sequenced was peripheral blood. The CDR3 region is CASSFVGQGGQPQHF. In DNA form, the CDR3 reads TGTGCCAGCAGTTTTGTGGGGCAGGGTGGTCAGCCCCAGCATTTT.